The following is a T cell receptor (beta chain) sequence with its context. This CDR3 is 12 amino acids long. Trimming removed 2 bases at V and 7 bases at J, with 3 bases between. Germline V gives CDR1 MNHEY, CDR2 SVGAGI. The data were taken from a study of blood T cell repertoires in COVID-19. At the level of the study: Sites in the United States, Italy and Spain provided acute and convalescent COVID-19 samples. The cDNA or gDNA used as material had been derived from T cells, B-cell-depleted T cells, or PBMCs.

Original methodology: Reference gene primers were amplified, and this amplification served to estimate nucleated cell counts. The repertoire was sequenced with immunoSEQ multiplex PCR; TCRdb's copy has only in-frame clones and lacks some. From that table come the V and J calls and clone size; the DNA was used to work out D and trimming. The sample yields tens of thousands of clones, 84% seen once. This TCR derives from a human donor in a cohort sampled during active COVID-19. J is TRBJ1-6 and V is TRBV6-5; D unresolved. Sequences were obtained from peripheral blood. CDR3 nucleotide sequence: TGTGCCAGCAGTTACCTGAATTCACCCCTCCACTTT. It specifies CASSYLNSPLHF.